These 21 T cell receptor beta chains were all obtained from the same sample, sequenced in a study of OX40 agonist ivuxolimab in advanced cancers. Method: immunoSEQ multiplex PCR; TCRdb's copy keeps in-frame clones and lacks some. The repertoire holds roughly 15,000 clones, 80% seen once, with approximately 24% in the top ten. The sample was CD4+ or CD8+ T cells sorted from blood, taken in a trial of the OX40 agonist ivuxolimab. Source of these receptors: an adult with an advanced solid tumor such as melanoma, head and neck, liver or kidney cancer.

The chain couples TRBV4-2 to TRBJ2-7; TRBD2 aligns across 11 bases. Germline CDR1 reads LGHNA; CDR2 reads YNFKEQ. J was trimmed by 6 bases and V by 4 bases; bases with no gene match: 17. There are 18 residues in the CDR3. CDR3 DNA: TGTGCCAGCAGCCCTTCACAAGATATTACTAGCGGGAGACGCGAGCAGTACTTC. Translation: CASSPSQDITSGRREQYF.

V is TRBV7-9 and J is TRBJ2-7; TRBD2 aligns across 12 bases. This CDR3 has 18 amino acids. Germline values: CDR1 SEHNR, CDR2 FQNEAQ (reference sequence). V lost 5 bases to trimming and J lost 5 bases; unmatched junction nucleotides: 16. The CDR3: CASSTPHRVTSGGHEQYF. As DNA, the CDR3 is TGTGCCAGCAGCACTCCCCACAGGGTGACTAGCGGGGGCCACGAGCAGTACTTC. The whole variable domain, remainder taken from reference TRBV7-9 and TRBJ2-7, is DTGVSQNPRHKITKRGQNVTFRCDPISEHNRLYWYRQTLGQGPEFLTYFQNEAQLEKSRLLSDRFSAERPKGSFSTLEIQRTEQGDSAMYLCASSTPHRVTSGGHEQYFGPGTRLTVT.

This chain joins TRBV6-5 and TRBJ2-7; D is unresolved. V was shortened by 0 bases and J by 1 base, with 4 bases between the two germline ends. Germline CDR1 is MNHEY and CDR2 is SVGAGI. The CDR3 is 13 amino acids. The CDR3 nucleotides are TGTGCCAGCAGTTACTCGGAGTCCTACGAGCAGTACTTC. Translation: CASSYSESYEQYF.

The rearrangement uses TRBV2 and TRBJ1-5; perhaps TRBD1 as D (6 bases). Looked up from germline, CDR1 is SNHLY and CDR2 is FYNNEI. This CDR3 spans 17 amino acids. The ends were cut back, 6 bases at V and 1 base at J, with 19 bases in the middle. The CDR3 spells CASRARQEYNSNQPQHF. The CDR3 DNA reads TGTGCCAGCAGGGCCAGACAGGAATACAACAGCAATCAGCCCCAGCATTTT.

The chain links TRBV30 to TRBJ2-7, with 10 bases matching TRBD2. The CDR3 consists of 12 residues. The V gene's germline CDR1 is GTSNPN and CDR2 SVGIG (reference sequence). The junction had 4 bases not matched to a gene; V was cut back by 4 bases and J by 7 bases. DNA of the CDR3: TGTGCCTGGAACCCAGCGGGAGGGGAGCAGTACTTC. It is translated as CAWNPAGGEQYF.

This clone is deemed medium-sized. V usage is TRBV7-9 and J usage is TRBJ2-7; 11 nucleotides line up with TRBD2. The V gene end was trimmed by 5 bases and the J gene end by 4 bases; junction bases not matched to a gene: 7. The CDR3 is 15 residues long. Germline lookup yields CDR1 SEHNR and CDR2 FQNEAQ (reference sequence). The DNA of the CDR3 is TGTGCCAGCAGCCCTCTAGCGGGGGGCGAATACGAGCAGTACTTC. Translation gives CASSPLAGGEYEQYF. Variable domain in full (rest from reference TRBV7-9 and TRBJ2-7): DTGVSQNPRHKITKRGQNVTFRCDPISEHNRLYWYRQTLGQGPEFLTYFQNEAQLEKSRLLSDRFSAERPKGSFSTLEIQRTEQGDSAMYLCASSPLAGGEYEQYFGPGTRLTVT.

The chain links TRBV28 to TRBJ1-6; 7 nucleotides match TRBD1. This CDR3 region has 13 residues. Germline values: CDR1 MDHEN, CDR2 SYDVKM. V shed 6 bases, J shed 9 bases, and the junction held 5 bases outside the gene matches. The CDR3 nucleotides are TGTGCCAGCAGCAGGGGGGAGGCTTCACCCCTCCACTTT. This gives the protein CASSRGEASPLHF.

This clone has only one observation. The rearrangement uses TRBV7-3 and TRBJ2-2, with no clear D. The V gene's germline CDR1 is SGHTA and CDR2 FQGTGA. V was pared by 5 bases and J by 4 bases, with 14 bases between. CDR3 size: 15 residues. CDR3 DNA: TGTGCCAGCAGCCCCAAGGTGGGGTCCACCGGGGAGCTGTTTTTT. Translated: CASSPKVGSTGELFF.

The chain has TRBV19 and TRBJ2-1; the match to TRBD2 covers 9 bases. The CDR3 loop spans 17 amino acids. Germline loops: CDR1 LNHDA, CDR2 SQIVND (reference sequence). V lost 3 bases to trimming and J lost 2 bases; unmatched junction nucleotides: 8. The CDR3 loop reads CASSIDLASGTYNEQFF. In DNA form, the CDR3 reads TGTGCCAGTAGTATCGATTTGGCTAGCGGGACCTACAATGAGCAGTTCTTC.

V usage is TRBV2 and J usage is TRBJ2-1; TRBD2 might be the D (7 bases). This CDR3 has 12 amino acids. Trimming took off 9 bases at V and 7 bases at J, with 13 bases between the two ends. CDR1 is SNHLY and CDR2 is FYNNEI in the germline V gene. The CDR3 DNA sequence: TGTGCCAGGGATGAGGGGGGGAATGAGCAGTTCTTC. Protein: CARDEGGNEQFF.

The rearrangement uses TRBV4-1 and TRBJ2-7, with TRBD2 identical over 8 bases. CDR3 length equals 13 residues. Germline V gene sequence: CDR1 MGHRA, CDR2 YSYEKL. Trimming took 3 bases from V and 2 from J; bases not matched to a gene: 0. The CDR3 nucleotides are TGCGCCAGCAGCCAGGGACTAGCCTACGAGCAGTACTTC. Its translation: CASSQGLAYEQYF.

The chain carries TRBV27 and TRBJ2-5, with D perhaps assigned TRBD1 or TRBD2 (7 bases each). Trimming left V 0 bases short and J 4 bases short, with 12 bases between. There are 15 residues in the CDR3. Germline-derived CDR1 and CDR2 are MNHEY and SMNVEV (reference sequence). Written as DNA, the CDR3 is TGTGCCAGCAGTTTATCCCCAGGGGGGGGAGAGACCCAGTACTTC. This sequence encodes CASSLSPGGGETQYF.

This clone has only a few counts. J is TRBJ2-7 and V is TRBV6-1, with TRBD1 matching 10 bases. V lost 5 bases to trimming and J lost 4 bases; unmatched junction nucleotides: 5. This CDR3 spans 14 amino acids. Looked up from germline, CDR1 is MNHNS and CDR2 is SASEGT. CDR3: CASSWDRGPYEQYF. CDR3 DNA sequence: TGTGCCAGCAGTTGGGACAGGGGACCTTACGAGCAGTACTTC.

V usage is TRBV7-8 and J usage is TRBJ1-1, with D possibly TRBD1 on 5 matching bases. Germline CDR1 SGHVS, CDR2 FQNEAQ. The CDR3 totals 16 residues. The ends were cut back, 5 bases at V and 1 base at J, with 17 bases in the middle. CDR3 nucleotide sequence: TGTGCCAGCAGCCACGAAGAAGACAGACCGAACACTGAAGCTTTCTTT. Protein product: CASSHEEDRPNTEAFF.

This clone was found once. This chain connects TRBV7-2 to TRBJ1-1; D gene unclear. The CDR3 spans 13 residues. Looked up from germline, CDR1 is SGHTA and CDR2 is FQGNSA. V was cut by 1 base and J by 1 base, with 4 bases left in between. CDR3 sequence: CASSLGQNTEAFF. In DNA, the CDR3 is TGTGCCAGCAGCTTAGGGCAGAACACTGAAGCTTTCTTT. Looking up the rest from reference TRBV7-2 and TRBJ1-1 gives the full variable domain: GAGVSQSPSNKVTEKGKDVELRCDPISGHTALYWYRQSLGQGLEFLIYFQGNSAPDKSGLPSDRFSAERTGGSVSTLTIQRTQQEDSAVYLCASSLGQNTEAFFGQGTRLTVV.

This clone is judged medium-sized (0.01 to 0.1%). This chain uses TRBV11-3 with TRBJ2-3; the match to TRBD1 covers 8 bases. Per the germline V gene, CDR1 is SGHNT and CDR2 is YENEEA. This CDR3 has 15 amino acids. The V segment lost 5 bases and the J segment 4 bases; nucleotides outside the gene matches: 8. The CDR3 protein is CASSIRQGSADTQYF. The CDR3 DNA reads as TGTGCCAGCAGCATCAGACAGGGGTCGGCAGATACGCAGTATTTT.

The chain recombines TRBV5-8 with TRBJ2-7; perhaps TRBD2 as D (6 bases). The CDR3 contains 12 residues. Germline V CDR1 and CDR2: SGHTS, YDEGEE. Trimming left V 4 bases short and J 7 bases short, with 12 bases between. CDR3 DNA sequence: TGTGCCAGCAGCCAAGGGACTTTTGAGCAGTACTTC. It translates to CASSQGTFEQYF.

The rearrangement uses TRBV5-6 and TRBJ2-1; D unclear. The CDR3 extends over 13 amino acids. Germline lookup yields CDR1 SGHDT and CDR2 YYEEEE. The V gene lost 2 bases and the J gene lost 5 bases, with 8 bases spanning the gap. The CDR3 DNA is TGTGCCAGCAGCTTCGCGCCGAACAATGAGCAGTTCTTC. Translated, it gives CASSFAPNNEQFF.

This sequence joins TRBV7-8 and TRBJ2-2; D remains ambiguous. This CDR3 has 13 residues. The V end lost 4 bases, the J end lost 2 bases, and 5 bases lay between the germline ends. From germline, CDR1 is SGHVS and CDR2 FQNEAQ. Here the CDR3 reads CASSSTNTGELFF. The DNA for the CDR3 is TGTGCCAGCAGCTCTACAAACACCGGGGAGCTGTTTTTT.

The chain recombines TRBV19 with TRBJ2-7, with TRBD2 as a possible D gene (5 bases). Deletions cut 1 base from V and 0 bases from J, with 13 bases between. The CDR3 is 16 residues long. The germline V gene has CDR1 LNHDA and CDR2 SQIVND (reference sequence). This CDR3 reads CASSIASGSGSYEQYF. In DNA, the CDR3 is TGTGCCAGTAGTATAGCCTCCGGCAGCGGCTCCTACGAGCAGTACTTC.

This clone rates as medium-sized. The chain recombines TRBV13 with TRBJ1-1; D gene uncertain. The V gene lost 0 bases and the J gene lost 1 base, with 6 bases spanning the gap. The CDR3 sequence is 14 residues long. CDR1 is PRHDT, CDR2 FYEKMQ, per germline (reference sequence). The CDR3 sequence is CASSLGLGNTEAFF. CDR3 sequence (DNA): TGTGCCAGCAGCTTAGGCCTCGGGAACACTGAAGCTTTCTTT.